The sequence of this TCR beta chain was determined in a study of memory CD8 T cells in hepatitis C reinfection. Produced via immunoSEQ multiplex PCR; TCRdb's table is partial and in-frame only. This sample yields tens of thousands of clones, of which around nine tenths are seen a single time; approximately 1.2% belongs to the top ten. Documented time point: peak reinfection, 3 to 8 weeks after reinfection detection. TCR sequencing was done directly ex vivo on sorted cells, without expansion in vitro. A couple of donors provided sorted CD3+ CD8+ CD45RO- naive CD8 T cells at all three reinfection time points. The germline CDR1 and CDR2 sequences are SGHDT and YYEEEE. Trimming cost V 0 bases and J 2 bases; bases outside gene matches: 3. This CDR3 region has 15 residues.

The TCR comes from a man younger than 35 with hepatitis C virus infection. Sequencing was carried out using naive CD8+ T cells sorted from blood. The genes are TRBV5-6 and TRBJ2-3, with TRBD2 matching over 7 bases. CDR3 in amino acids: CASSLVRESTDTQYF. DNA for the CDR3: TGTGCCAGCAGCTTGGTGCGGGAGTCCACAGATACGCAGTATTTT.